The present T cell receptor beta chain was sequenced within a study of cytomegalovirus exposure and HLA in healthy donors. Sequencing was performed with immunoSEQ multiplex PCR; in TCRdb, only in-frame clones are kept and a portion is missing. The sample yields some 150,000 clones, 80% to 90% seen once. V lost 1 base and J lost 8, with 11 bases in between. Germline V CDR1 and CDR2: GTSNPN, SVGIG (reference sequence). The CDR3 spans 13 residues. Overall study results and limits: According to a subsequent analysis, TCR clusters from the first cohort were inclined to appear together in the 100 to 150 validation repertoires. Accounts indicate the classifier identified cytomegalovirus status with strong specificity and sensitivity.

This clone appeared a single time. Its specificity is unknown. The TCR originated in a woman between 18 and 30 years old in good health and CMV-seropositive. The chain carries TRBV30 and TRBJ2-2, with TRBD1 as a possible D gene (6 bases). Sequenced input: PBMCs. The DNA of the CDR3 is TGTGCCTGGAGTGAGGGGACAATGGGGGAGCTGTTTTTT. The encoded protein is CAWSEGTMGELFF.